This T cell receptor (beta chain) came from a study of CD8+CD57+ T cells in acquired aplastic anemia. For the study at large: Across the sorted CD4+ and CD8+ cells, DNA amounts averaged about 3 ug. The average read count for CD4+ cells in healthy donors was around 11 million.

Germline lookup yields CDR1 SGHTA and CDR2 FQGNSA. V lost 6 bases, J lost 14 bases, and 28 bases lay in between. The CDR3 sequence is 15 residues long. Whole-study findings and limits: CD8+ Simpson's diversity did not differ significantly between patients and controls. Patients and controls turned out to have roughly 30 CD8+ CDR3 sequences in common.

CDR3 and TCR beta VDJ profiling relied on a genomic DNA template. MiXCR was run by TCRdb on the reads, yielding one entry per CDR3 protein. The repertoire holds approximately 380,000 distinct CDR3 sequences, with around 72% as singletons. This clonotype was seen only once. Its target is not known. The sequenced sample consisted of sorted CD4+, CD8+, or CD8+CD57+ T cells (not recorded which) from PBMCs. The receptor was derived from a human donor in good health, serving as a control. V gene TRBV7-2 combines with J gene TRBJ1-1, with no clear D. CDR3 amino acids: CASRLNLHGNYGYFF. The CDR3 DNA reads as TGTGCCAGCAGATTAAACCTACATGGGAACTATGGCTACTTCTTT.